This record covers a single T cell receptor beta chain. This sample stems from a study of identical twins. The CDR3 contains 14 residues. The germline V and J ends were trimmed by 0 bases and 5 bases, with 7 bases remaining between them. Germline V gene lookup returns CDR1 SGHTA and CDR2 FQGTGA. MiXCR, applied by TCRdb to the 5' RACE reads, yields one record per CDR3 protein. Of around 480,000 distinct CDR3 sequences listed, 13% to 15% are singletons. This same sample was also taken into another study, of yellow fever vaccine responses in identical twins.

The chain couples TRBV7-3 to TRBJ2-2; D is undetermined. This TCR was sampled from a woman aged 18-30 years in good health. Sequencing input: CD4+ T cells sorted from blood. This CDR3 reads CASSLTRRTGELFF. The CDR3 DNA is TGTGCCAGCAGCTTAACGAGGCGGACCGGGGAGCTGTTTTTT. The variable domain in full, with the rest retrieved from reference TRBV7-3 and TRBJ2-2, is GAGVSQTPSNKVTEKGKYVELRCDPISGHTALYWYRQSLGQGPEFLIYFQGTGAADDSGLPNDRFFAVRPEGSVSTLKIQRTERGDSAVYLCASSLTRRTGELFFGEGSRLTVL.